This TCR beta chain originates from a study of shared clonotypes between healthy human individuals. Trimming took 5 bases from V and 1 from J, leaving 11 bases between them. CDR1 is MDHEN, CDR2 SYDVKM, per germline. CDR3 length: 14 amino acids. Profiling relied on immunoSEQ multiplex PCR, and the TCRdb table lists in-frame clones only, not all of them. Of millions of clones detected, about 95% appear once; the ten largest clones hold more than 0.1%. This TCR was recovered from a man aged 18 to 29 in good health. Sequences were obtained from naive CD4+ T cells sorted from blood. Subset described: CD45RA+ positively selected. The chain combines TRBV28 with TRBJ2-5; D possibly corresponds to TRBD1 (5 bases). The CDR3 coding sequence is TGTGCCAGCAGTCCGTACAGGAGCCAAGAGACCCAGTACTTC. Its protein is CASSPYRSQETQYF.